A single sample gave rise to the 22 T cell receptor beta chains below, sequenced in a study of response to subunit inactivated influenza vaccine. TCRdb reprocessed the RT-PCR reads via MiXCR and lists one record per CDR3 protein. The sample has around 520,000 distinct CDR3 sequences, 10% to 15% seen once; the top ten hold about 9.4%. Sequencing was performed on PBMCs from blood, taken on the day of vaccination. These receptors were obtained from a man aged 50 to 59 who received an inactivated influenza vaccine.

This clonotype was detected a few times. This sequence joins TRBV4-1 and TRBJ2-6; 8 bases match TRBD2. The germline V gene encodes CDR1 MGHRA and CDR2 YSYEKL. V was clipped by 4 bases and J by 16 bases; unmatched bases: 6. The CDR3 runs to 12 residues. DNA for the CDR3: TGCGCCAGCAGCCTGCGGGGGGAGATACTGACTTTC. Its translation: CASSLRGEILTF.

The sample holds a few counts of this clonotype. This sequence joins TRBV24-1 and TRBJ2-1; weak D call: TRBD2 (6 bases). CDR3 length: 17 amino acids. Germline CDR1 reads KGHDR; CDR2 reads SFDVKD. Trimming shortened V by 2 bases and J by 2 bases, and 15 bases separated the two germline ends. CDR3 coding DNA: TGTGCCACCAGTGATTCCTCAGCTAGCGAACCCTACAATGAGCAGTTCTTC. The encoded protein is CATSDSSASEPYNEQFF.

The gene calls are TRBV27 and TRBJ2-5, with D maybe TRBD1 (6 bases). The CDR3 is 17 amino acids. Germline CDR1 is MNHEY and CDR2 is SMNVEV (reference sequence). V shed 0 bases and J shed 2 bases, with 16 bases lying between them. CDR3 region: CASSLSPPTGYQETQYF. CDR3 in DNA: TGTGCCAGCAGTTTATCGCCGCCGACAGGTTATCAAGAGACCCAGTACTTC.

This chain links TRBV12-3 or TRBV12-4 with TRBJ2-3; 7 bases align to TRBD1. Unmatched junction bases numbered 8, after V lost 4 bases and J lost 1 base. This CDR3 spans 16 amino acids. The CDR3 nucleotides are TGTGCCAGCAGTTCAACTACAGGGGCCCGCACAGATACGCAGTATTTT. Translated: CASSSTTGARTDTQYF.

This clonotype has ten or more counts. In DNA form, the CDR3 reads TGTGCCAGTGGATTAGGGCCAGATACGCAGTATTTT. It translates to CASGLGPDTQYF. V gene TRBV6-2 or TRBV6-3 combines with J gene TRBJ2-3, with D uncertain. Trimming stripped 9 bases from V and 4 bases from J, with 11 bases between. Looked up from germline, CDR1 is MNHEY and CDR2 is SVGEGT. The CDR3 consists of 12 residues.

V gene TRBV29-1 combines with J gene TRBJ2-7; possible D gene TRBD1, 7 bases. The V gene lost 4 bases and the J gene lost 3 bases, with 16 bases spanning the gap. The CDR3 is 14 amino acids. Germline loops: CDR1 SQVTM, CDR2 ANQGSEA. CDR3 sequence (DNA): TGCAGCGTTGGGCCCCGACAGGGAGGCTACGAGCAGTACTTC. It encodes CSVGPRQGGYEQYF.

This sequence joins TRBV27 and TRBJ2-7; D perhaps matches TRBD1 (5 bases). The germline V and J ends were trimmed by 0 bases and 1 base, with 10 bases remaining between them. This CDR3 contains 15 residues. The V gene's germline CDR1 is MNHEY and CDR2 SMNVEV (reference sequence). CDR3 nucleotide sequence: TGTGCCAGCAGTTTATCCAGGGCCGCATCCTACGAGCAGTACTTC. It codes for CASSLSRAASYEQYF.

The chain combines TRBV20-1 with TRBJ2-3; 9 bases fit TRBD2. CDR1 DFQATT and CDR2 SNEGSKA come from the germline V gene (reference sequence). This CDR3 contains 15 residues. V lost 1 base, J lost 6 bases, and 8 bases stayed unmatched. CDR3 sequence: CSARAVRGGGDTQYF. The DNA of the CDR3 is TGCAGTGCTAGAGCCGTGCGGGGGGGTGGGGATACGCAGTATTTT.

CDR3 residues: CASSQVVRGNEQFF. CDR3 DNA: TGTGCCAGCAGCCAAGTTGTCAGGGGCAATGAGCAGTTCTTC. The chain carries TRBV3-1 and TRBJ2-1, with a tentative D call TRBD1 (6 bases). CDR3 length equals 14 residues. Deletions cut 1 base from V and 6 bases from J, with 10 bases between. The germline CDR1 and CDR2 sequences are LGHDT and YNNKEL (reference sequence).

This clonotype was seen more than once but under ten times. The rearrangement uses TRBV27 and TRBJ1-4; no clear D. Per the germline V gene, CDR1 is MNHEY and CDR2 is SMNVEV (reference sequence). The CDR3 totals 14 residues. The V and J ends lost 3 bases and 9 bases respectively, with 14 bases between them. The CDR3 reads CASSFEGSTQKLFF. DNA for the CDR3: TGTGCCAGCAGTTTTGAAGGGAGCACGCAAAAACTGTTTTTT.

In this sample, this clonotype turned up a few times. The chain employs TRBV27 and TRBJ1-2; TRBD1 agrees at 9 bases. The germline V gene has CDR1 MNHEY and CDR2 SMNVEV (reference sequence). Trimming removed 4 bases from V and 5 bases from J; junction bases left unmatched: 5. CDR3 length: 14 residues. The CDR3, as DNA: TGTGCCAGCAGTTCGACAGGGGGGTTTTATGGCTACACCTTC. It yields the protein CASSSTGGFYGYTF.

This clonotype has only a few counts. A read error may produce the germline difference seen at one junction end. The rearrangement joins TRBV2 to TRBJ2-1, with 10 bases fitting TRBD2. The CDR3 spans 15 residues. Germline CDR1 SNHLY, CDR2 FYNNEI. This chain's CDR3 is CASREAGGPAREQFF. The CDR3 DNA follows: TGTGCCAGCAGGGAAGCGGGGGGGCCGGCGCGGGAGCAGTTCTTC.

This chain connects TRBV7-2 to TRBJ2-7, with D possibly TRBD2 on 5 matching bases. The CDR3 covers 15 residues. V was trimmed by 5 bases and J by 5 bases, leaving 19 bases between them. Per the germline V gene, CDR1 is SGHTA and CDR2 is FQGNSA. CDR3 region: CASSPLARAKDEQYF. The CDR3 DNA sequence: TGTGCCAGCAGCCCCCTGGCGAGGGCAAAGGACGAGCAGTACTTC.

This clonotype came up a few times. This chain uses TRBV27 with TRBJ2-7, with D possibly TRBD1 on 6 matching bases. The CDR3 length is 16 residues. Trimming left V 8 bases short and J 0 bases short, with 20 bases between. CDR1 is MNHEY and CDR2 is SMNVEV in the germline V gene (reference sequence). The chain's CDR3 is CASRTGKTPYSYEQYF. In nucleotides, the CDR3 is TGTGCCAGCCGAACAGGGAAAACTCCTTACTCCTACGAGCAGTACTTC.

The rearrangement links TRBV28 to TRBJ2-1, with 9 bases aligning to TRBD2. Trimming at V came to 6 bases and at J to 8 bases, leaving 14 bases not matched to a gene. This CDR3 contains 16 residues. The germline V gene encodes CDR1 MDHEN and CDR2 SYDVKM. CDR3 sequence (DNA): TGTGCCAGCAGCACGCTAGCGGGACGACGATACGATGAGCAGTTCTTC. Encoded protein: CASSTLAGRRYDEQFF.

This clonotype was observed a handful of times. The chain has TRBV29-1 and TRBJ2-7; D unresolved. The CDR3 has 14 residues. In germline, CDR1 is SQVTM, CDR2 ANQGSEA. V lost 6 bases and J 0 bases, leaving 15 bases between the germline ends. The CDR3 nucleotides read TGCAGCGTGGCGTACAGTGGGGTCTCCTACGAGCAGTACTTC. Its translation: CSVAYSGVSYEQYF.

This clonotype occurred once. The germline gene is not matched at one end of the junction; a read error may be the cause. The chain has TRBV7-2 and TRBJ1-3; unclear D gene. Germline-derived CDR1 and CDR2 are SGHTA and FQGNSA. The CDR3 has 15 residues. The CDR3 region has the DNA TGTGCCAGCAGTCCTACTTTACACTCTGGAAACACCATAGATTTT. It specifies CASSPTLHSGNTIDF. The full variable domain, with the rest looked up from reference TRBV7-2 and TRBJ1-3, is GAGVSQSPSNKVTEKGKDVELRCDPISGHTALYWYRQSLGQGLEFLIYFQGNSAPDKSGLPSDRFSAERTGGSVSTLTIQRTQQEDSAVYLCASSPTLHSGNTIDFGEGSWLTVV.

The chain links TRBV20-1 to TRBJ2-7; D is possibly TRBD2 (5 bases). The CDR3 consists of 12 residues. Germline loops: CDR1 DFQATT, CDR2 SNEGSKA (reference sequence). Trimming left V 6 bases short and J 9 bases short, with 18 bases between. The DNA of the CDR3 is TGCAGTGCAAGCGGACCGGATAAGGGGCAGTACTTC. This translates into CSASGPDKGQYF.

This clonotype has a count of ten or more. This sequence joins TRBV5-1 and TRBJ1-2, with D possibly TRBD1 on 5 matching bases. Per the germline V gene, CDR1 is SGHRS and CDR2 is YFSETQ. The CDR3 is 13 amino acids. Trimming shortened V by 2 bases and J by 6 bases, and 11 bases separated the two germline ends. CDR3 amino acids: CASSFAQGNGYTF. The CDR3, as DNA: TGCGCCAGCAGCTTCGCGCAGGGTAATGGCTACACCTTC.

The rearrangement links TRBV27 to TRBJ1-5; D call uncertain. Looked up from germline, CDR1 is MNHEY and CDR2 is SMNVEV (reference sequence). Trimming cost V 4 bases and J 6 bases, with 10 bases left between them. CDR3 size: 13 residues. The CDR3 bases are TGTGCCAGCAGTTCCGTGGGAGTTCAGCCCCAGCATTTT. It specifies CASSSVGVQPQHF.

The CDR3 region is CASSQEGGGREETQYF. The CDR3 region has the DNA TGTGCCAGCAGCCAGGAAGGAGGCGGGAGGGAAGAGACCCAGTACTTC. The chain carries TRBV4-2 and TRBJ2-5; 9 nucleotides agree with TRBD2. The trim removed 3 bases at V and 3 bases at J, leaving 8 bases unmatched. This CDR3 contains 16 residues. Germline CDR1 is LGHNA and CDR2 is YNFKEQ.

This clonotype came up many times. V and J are TRBV6-1 and TRBJ1-5, with a tentative D call TRBD1 (5 bases). CDR3 length: 14 amino acids. Looked up from germline, CDR1 is MNHNS and CDR2 is SASEGT. Trimming pared 8 bases from V and 3 bases from J, leaving 14 bases between. CDR3 sequence (DNA): TGTGCCAGCGGCCAGGGAGTCCTCAATCAGCCCCAGCATTTT. Protein product: CASGQGVLNQPQHF.